This T cell receptor beta chain originates from a study of cytomegalovirus exposure and HLA in healthy donors. PCR was performed using 60 Vbeta and 13 Jbeta primers. Here immunoSEQ multiplex PCR was the method, and the copy in TCRdb shows in-frame clones only, minus some. The data hold tens of thousands of clones, with 78% observed a single time. Study-level results: Most likely, a cluster of highly shared sequence variants arose as a sequencing artifact. Researchers reported in a later analysis that common viral pathogens appeared linked to several top clusters.

A note on this clone: Its antigen is unknown.

The germline V and J ends were trimmed by 5 bases and 8 bases, with 13 bases remaining between them. Germline V CDR1 and CDR2: SGHKS, YYEKEE (reference sequence). CDR3 length: 12 residues. The sequencing sample was made of PBMCs. V usage is TRBV5-5 and J usage is TRBJ1-2; D may be TRBD1 (5 bases). This TCR derives from a woman between 40 and 55 years old in good health and CMV-seronegative. The CDR3 is CASRTGEGGYTF. CDR3 in DNA: TGTGCCAGCAGGACGGGGGAAGGGGGCTACACCTTC.